This T cell receptor (beta chain) is from a study of T cells in Graves' hyperthyroidism and ophthalmopathy. This clonotype appeared many times. Antigen specificity is unknown. The investigators amplified TCR beta CDR3 regions from RNA transcripts. An initial round of RT-PCR targeting the TCR CDR3 relied on the HTBI primer set. TCRdb used MiXCR to reprocess the multiplex PCR reads, holding one entry per CDR3 protein. The sample yields over 350,000 distinct CDR3 sequences, about 15% seen once. The study, taken as a whole, reports: Blood also contained most expanded thyroid clonotypes above 0.001.

Ophthalmopathy cases scored 3 or more on the Clinical Activity Score and 4 or more on NOSPECS grade, with duration below 3 months. Uncontrolled infections, other autoimmune diseases, pregnancy or lactation led to exclusion of patients. PBMCs came from roughly 10 ml fresh peripheral blood. Trimming pared 6 bases from V and 7 bases from J, leaving 12 bases between. From germline, CDR1 is MNHNS and CDR2 SASEGT. The CDR3 length is 12 residues. This sequence originates from a man younger than 35 with Graves' ophthalmopathy. The chain combines TRBV6-1 with TRBJ2-5; D may match TRBD1 or TRBD2 (6 bases each). Material for sequencing was blood. CDR3 sequence: CASRPEGGTQYF. Here the CDR3 DNA reads TGTGCCAGCAGACCGGAGGGGGGGACCCAGTACTTC.